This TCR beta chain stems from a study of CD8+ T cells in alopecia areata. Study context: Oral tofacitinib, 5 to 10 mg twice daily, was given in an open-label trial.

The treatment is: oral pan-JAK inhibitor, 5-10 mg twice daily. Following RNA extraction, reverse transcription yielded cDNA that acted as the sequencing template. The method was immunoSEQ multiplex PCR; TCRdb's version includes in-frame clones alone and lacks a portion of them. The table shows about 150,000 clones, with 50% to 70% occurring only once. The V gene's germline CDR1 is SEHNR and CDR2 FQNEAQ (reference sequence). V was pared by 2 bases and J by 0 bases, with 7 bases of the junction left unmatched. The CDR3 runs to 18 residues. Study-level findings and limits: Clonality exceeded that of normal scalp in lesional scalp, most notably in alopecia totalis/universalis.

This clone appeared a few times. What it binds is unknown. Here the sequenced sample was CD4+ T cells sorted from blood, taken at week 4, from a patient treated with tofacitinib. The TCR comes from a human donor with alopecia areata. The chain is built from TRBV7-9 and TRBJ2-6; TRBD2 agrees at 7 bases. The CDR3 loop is CASSLQGGLPSGANVLTF. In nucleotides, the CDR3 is TGTGCCAGCAGCTTACAGGGAGGGTTACCCTCTGGGGCCAACGTCCTGACTTTC.